This T cell receptor beta chain was captured by sequencing in a study of yellow fever vaccine responses in identical twins. Findings and limits, study-wide: Twin vaccine T cell responses reportedly seemed partly convergent, partly personalized.

TCRdb redid the calling of the RT-PCR reads with MiXCR, one entry per CDR3 protein. This table holds 4,200 or so distinct CDR3 sequences, about four fifths found once. Germline values: CDR1 SGHAT, CDR2 FQDESV (reference sequence). J gave up 3 bases and V 5 bases, and 14 bases lay outside the gene matches. The CDR3 is 19 residues long. In the case of this clonotype: Its antigen is not known.

The starting material was T cells from blood (PBMCs), unsorted or a sorted subset (not recorded which), obtained before or after yellow fever vaccination (not recorded which). This receptor was taken from a woman aged 18-29 years who received the yellow fever vaccine. The rearrangement links TRBV11-1 to TRBJ2-1, with 12 bases identical to TRBD2. The CDR3 DNA reads as TGTGCCAGCAGCGCACGGGGCCTAGCGGGGGGGCCTAACTACAATGAGCAGTTCTTC. Protein: CASSARGLAGGPNYNEQFF.